This T cell receptor beta chain was profiled in a study of cytomegalovirus exposure and HLA in healthy donors. Overall study results and limits: Highly shared sequence variants in one cluster were likely a sequencing artifact.

Donors in the study were healthy people who gave bone marrow. J lost 11 bases, V lost 6 bases, and 14 bases had no gene match. The CDR3 runs 14 residues. Germline values: CDR1 SNHLY, CDR2 FYNNEI. In the PCR, 60 Vbeta and 13 Jbeta primers were used. The assay was immunoSEQ multiplex PCR, and TCRdb's table has in-frame clones only and misses some. The data hold about 160,000 clones, with 65% to 80% observed a single time. Points on this clone: As yet, its antigen is unknown.

The chain links TRBV2 to TRBJ2-5, with TRBD1 matching over 8 bases. The TCR comes from a female donor in good health and CMV-seronegative. The source material was PBMCs. CDR3 region: CASSGQGPLKEQYF. The CDR3 DNA is TGTGCCAGCAGCGGACAGGGCCCCTTAAAGGAGCAGTACTTC.